The rows below give T cell receptor beta chains drawn from one sample of a study of T cells in Graves' hyperthyroidism and ophthalmopathy. TCRdb used MiXCR to reprocess the multiplex PCR reads, holding one entry per CDR3 protein. Of over 450,000 distinct CDR3 sequences listed, 15% to 20% are singletons. The material sequenced was blood. All receptors derive from a woman aged 18-29 years with Graves' ophthalmopathy. Each CDR3 is given with its conserved first and last residue. A D gene is named only where the DNA matches it firmly. Expanded clones get a size class; other rows say once, few or many, or leave the size out.

cdr3_length j_call clone_size d_call v_call cdr3_nt cdr3_aa
17 TRBJ1-1 many NA TRBV28 TGTGCCAGCAATTTCCTGGCTACGGACAGCTTGAACACTGAAGCTTTCTTT CASNFLATDSLNTEAFF
14 TRBJ1-2 many TRBD1 TRBV3-1 TGTGCCAGCAGCTATGACAGGGGCCCCTATGGCTACACCTTC CASSYDRGPYGYTF
13 TRBJ1-5 many TRBD1 TRBV20-1 TGCAGTGCTTCGACAGGGAGAAATCAGCCCCAGCATTTT CSASTGRNQPQHF
16 TRBJ2-7 many TRBD2 TRBV20-1 TGCAGTGCTAGAGGGACTAGCGGGGTCAGCTCCTACGAGCAGTACTTC CSARGTSGVSSYEQYF
13 TRBJ1-1 NA TRBD1 TRBV5-4 TGTGCCAGCAGACAGGGGGTGAACACTGAAGCTTTCTTT CASRQGVNTEAFF
14 TRBJ2-1 NA TRBD1 TRBV20-1 TGCAGTGGTTCGAAGGACAGGGGGCGAGGTGAGCAGTTCTTC CSGSKDRGRGEQFF
14 TRBJ1-1 NA TRBD1 TRBV12-3/TRBV12-4 TGTGCCAGCAGCTTCGGACAGGGGGGACCTGAAGCTTTCTTT CASSFGQGGPEAFF
13 TRBJ1-2 many NA TRBV11-2 TGTGCCAGCAGCCCAACTTCGGACGGAGGCTACACCTTC CASSPTSDGGYTF
16 TRBJ2-1 few TRBD2 TRBV4-2 TGTGCCAGCAGCCAAGAAACTAGCGGGGCCTACAATGAGCAGTTCTTC CASSQETSGAYNEQFF
14 TRBJ1-6 many NA TRBV7-2 TGTGCCAGCAGCTTAGGCCCAGTAAATTCACCCCTCCACTTT CASSLGPVNSPLHF
14 TRBJ2-7 many TRBD2 TRBV11-2 TGTGCCAGCAGCTTAGTAGCGGGCTACTACGAGCAGTACTTC CASSLVAGYYEQYF
18 TRBJ2-3 few TRBD2 TRBV4-1 TGCGCCAGCAGCCAATCAGGACTAGCGGGGGGCGGCACAGATACGCAGTATTTT CASSQSGLAGGGTDTQYF
13 TRBJ1-2 many NA TRBV7-8 TGTGCCAGCAGTCCAAGACGGAACTATGGCTACACCTTC CASSPRRNYGYTF
13 TRBJ1-1 NA NA TRBV20-1 TGCAGTGCTAGTCCCCCGGGATACACTGAAGCTTTCTTT CSASPPGYTEAFF
13 TRBJ2-5 many NA TRBV7-2 TGTGCCAGCAGCGTACAGGGGGGGGAGACCCAGTACTTC CASSVQGGETQYF
17 TRBJ2-7 many NA TRBV28 TGTGCCAGCAGTCCACCTCCAGGGGAATCTAACGGCTACGAGCAGTACTTC CASSPPPGESNGYEQYF
12 TRBJ2-3 many NA TRBV3-1 TGTGCCAGCAGCCAAGAAGCAGATACGCAGTATTTT CASSQEADTQYF
13 TRBJ2-2 many NA TRBV2 TGTGCCAGCAGTGGGGATTCGACCGGGGAGCTGTTTTTT CASSGDSTGELFF
15 TRBJ1-2 many NA TRBV5-8 TGTGCCAGCAGCCCCCGCCAGGGATTCGTAGGTGGCTACACCTTC CASSPRQGFVGGYTF
14 TRBJ1-1 NA NA TRBV6-1 TGTGCCAGCATCCCCTTTAGGGGGGTCACTGAAGCTTTCTTT CASIPFRGVTEAFF